The entry that follows covers one T cell receptor beta chain sequence. Its cognate antigen has yet to be identified. There are no base qualities to consult, and no much larger clone falls within one base. The CDR3, cysteine through phenylalanine, is 15 amino acids long. Left in the record is the CDR3 DNA by itself, 45 bases read in frame from the first base. Trimming removed 7 bases from V and 4 bases from J; the gene matches leave 9 bases unexplained. Per the germline V gene, SNHLY is the CDR1 and FYNNEI is the CDR2. This specimen's time point label, interpreted: progressive disease on ibrutinib. For TCR beta library preparation, around 1.8 micrograms of genomic DNA were extracted from the cryopreserved PBMCs. Longitudinal blood samples from CLL patients receiving ibrutinib monotherapy were subjected to high-throughput TCR beta sequencing. The patients took part in an open-label, single-center phase 2 trial of ibrutinib monotherapy.

On a MiSeq, deep resolution sequencing aimed for a depth between 1 in 1 million and 1 in 200,000 T cells, with each clonotype covered 10x on average. The immunoSEQ hsTCRB Kit was used to generate the TCR beta libraries. The original methods were these. ImmunoSEQ Data Assistant and ImmunoSEQ Analyzer were used for data analysis, and V, D and J genes were assigned according to IMGT definitions. Clonality, which ranges from 0 to 1, was calculated by subtracting the normalized Shannon entropy of productive rearrangement frequencies from one. Only overrepresented clonotypes making up at least 0.05% of the repertoire of each patient were included in the public clonotype analysis. Thirteen age-matched healthy donor repertoires from immuneACCESS were used as controls for clonality. TCRdb carries this immuneACCESS record with in-frame sequences only. Its versions omit some clonotypes, under half of them owing to an unresolved V gene in the studies checked, with the rest unexplained. V and J calls and clone size are those listed in that table; D and trimming were worked out from the DNA. This sample comprises over 250,000 clones, 65% to 85% of them detected only once. The ten largest account for 5.6% of the sample.

These data are taken from a study of cytotoxic CD8 clonotypes in ibrutinib-treated CLL (TCRdb year 2021). For the study in its entirety: The cohort had 11 relapsed/refractory and roughly 14 treatment-naive patients; 17 to 18 were IGHV unmutated. Partial responses were observed in about 24 patients and complete responses in 2; after a median follow-up of 68 months, remission was maintained in approximately 15 patients and progression was observed in around twelve. Samples at response were collected after a median of roughly 13 months of treatment, with a range of roughly 6 to 36 months. An average of 255,043 productive templates and 80,000 to 100,000 productive rearrangements was obtained per sample. Of the approximately 86 participants in the trial, about two dozen had longitudinal samples available. Cryopreserved peripheral blood mononuclear cells were obtained prior to treatment, at the time of response, and at either disease progression or sustained remission. Every sample from remission and from progressive disease was obtained while the patients were still on ibrutinib.

Results and caveats for the whole study, not just this receptor: At baseline, clonality was higher than in age-matched healthy donors and showed a strong correlation with circulating CD8+ T-cell counts. Public clonotypes were rare and either shrank or stayed stable during treatment, and the rise in clonality at ibrutinib response reflected expansion of private clonotypes. At ibrutinib response clonality went up, during sustained remission it held steady, and at progression it dropped back toward baseline. Lymph node repertoires were not examined, and the timing of sampling was not matched between patients in sustained remission and those whose disease progressed.

Material: PBMCs, obtained at disease progression, from a patient treated with ibrutinib. The TCR sequence derives from a human donor with chronic lymphocytic leukemia. The rearrangement joined TRBV2 to TRBJ2-1, and 8 junction bases match TRBD2. In nucleotide form, the sequence is TGTGCCAGCAACGTCGGGGGGGCCGGTTACAATGAGCAGTTCTTC. Protein translation: CASNVGGAGYNEQFF.